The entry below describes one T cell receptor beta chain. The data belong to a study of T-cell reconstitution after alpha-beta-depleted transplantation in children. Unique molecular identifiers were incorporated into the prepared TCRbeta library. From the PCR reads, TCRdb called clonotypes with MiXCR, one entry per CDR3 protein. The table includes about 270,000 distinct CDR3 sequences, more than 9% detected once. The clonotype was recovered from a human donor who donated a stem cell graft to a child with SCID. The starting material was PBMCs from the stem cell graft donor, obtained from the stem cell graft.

The CDR3 sequence is CATSSAGTGGTEAFF. CDR3 in DNA: TGTGCCACCAGCAGCGCTGGGACAGGGGGAACTGAAGCTTTCTTT. This chain joins TRBV15 and TRBJ1-1; 11 nucleotides agree with TRBD1. The V and J ends lost 3 bases and 5 bases, in that order; junction bases with no gene match: 5. The CDR3 has 15 amino acids. The germline V gene encodes CDR1 LNHNV and CDR2 YYDKDF (reference sequence). Drawing the rest from reference TRBV15 and TRBJ1-1, the complete variable domain is DAMVIQNPRYQVTQFGKPVTLSCSQTLNHNVMYWYQQKSSQAPKLLFHYYDKDFNNEADTPDNFQSRRPNTSFCFLDIRSPGLGDTAMYLCATSSAGTGGTEAFFGQGTRLTVV.